In its sample, the clone carrying this T cell receptor beta chain was seen a few times. The sample belongs to a study of shared clonotypes between healthy human individuals. About the study: Three plates each covered CD4 naive and memory; CD8 naive two, CD8 memory one.

Germline CDR1 is MDHEN and CDR2 is SYDVKM. The V end lost 7 bases, the J end lost 4 bases, and 13 bases lay between the germline ends. This CDR3 is built from 13 residues. Profiling relied on immunoSEQ multiplex PCR, and the TCRdb table lists in-frame clones only, not all of them. The sample consists of about a million clones, around three quarters of them appearing once. The chain has TRBV28 and TRBJ1-2, with D perhaps matching TRBD1 (5 bases). The sequence was collected from a man aged 18 to 30 in good health. Some clones in this sample may be carry-over from other donors' samples. Sequenced sample: memory CD4+ T cells from PBMCs. Subset noted: CD45RA-negative fraction. CDR3 sequence (DNA): TGTGCCAGCAAGGTGGGGGATCTCTATGGCTACACCTTC. It yields the protein CASKVGDLYGYTF.